The clone carrying this TCR beta chain was observed a single time. The protocol was immunoSEQ multiplex PCR, while the TCRdb copy is restricted to in-frame clones and leaves out a portion. The sample contains a few hundred thousand clones, 84% of which appear only once. The sample originates from a study of blood T cell repertoires in COVID-19. The ends were cut back, 1 base at V and 10 bases at J, with 11 bases in the middle. CDR1 SGHTS and CDR2 YDEGEE come from the germline V gene. The CDR3 covers 13 residues. This chain links TRBV5-8 with TRBJ1-4; D gene ambiguous. Sequences were obtained from peripheral blood. This clonotype originated in an elderly woman with active or convalescent COVID-19. CDR3 sequence reads: CASSLTDSGKLFF. In DNA form, the CDR3 reads TGTGCCAGCAGCTTGACGGACTCGGGAAAACTGTTTTTT. Full variable domain (missing parts from reference TRBV5-8 and TRBJ1-4): EAGVTQSPTHLIKTRGQQATLRCSPISGHTSVYWYQQALGLGLQFLLWYDEGEERNRGNFPPRFSGRQFPNYSSELNVNALELEDSALYLCASSLTDSGKLFFGSGTQLSVL.